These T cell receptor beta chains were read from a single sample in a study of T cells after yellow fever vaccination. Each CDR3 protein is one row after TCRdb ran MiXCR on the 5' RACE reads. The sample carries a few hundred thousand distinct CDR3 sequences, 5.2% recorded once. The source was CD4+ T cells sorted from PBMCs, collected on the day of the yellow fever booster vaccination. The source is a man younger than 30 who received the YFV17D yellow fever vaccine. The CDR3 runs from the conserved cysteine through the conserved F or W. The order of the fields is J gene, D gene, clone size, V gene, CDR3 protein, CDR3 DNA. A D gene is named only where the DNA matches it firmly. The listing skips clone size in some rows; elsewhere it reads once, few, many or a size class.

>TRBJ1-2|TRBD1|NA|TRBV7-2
CASSLGQGESGYTF
TGTGCCAGCAGCTTAGGACAGGGTGAGAGTGGCTACACCTTC
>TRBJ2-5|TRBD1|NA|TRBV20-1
CSARVRGETQYF
TGCAGTGCTAGAGTCAGGGGGGAGACCCAGTACTTC
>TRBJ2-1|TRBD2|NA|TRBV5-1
CASTDPSGGRKEQFF
TGCGCCAGCACTGATCCTAGCGGGGGGCGGAAAGAGCAGTTCTTC
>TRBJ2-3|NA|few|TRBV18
CASSEHSTDTQYF
TGTGCCAGCTCAGAACATAGCACAGATACGCAGTATTTT
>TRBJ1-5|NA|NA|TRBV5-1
CASSEATGTRPQHF
TGCGCCAGCAGCGAGGCGACGGGGACGCGGCCCCAGCATTTT
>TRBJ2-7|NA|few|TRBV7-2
CASSLVGDSYEQYF
TGTGCCAGCAGCTTAGTTGGGGATTCCTACGAGCAGTACTTC
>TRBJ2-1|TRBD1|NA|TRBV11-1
CASRPWTGGWYEQFF
TGTGCCAGCAGACCTTGGACAGGGGGCTGGTATGAGCAGTTCTTC
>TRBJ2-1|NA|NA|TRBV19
CASSIDSGYPYNEQFF
TGTGCCAGTAGTATAGATTCAGGGTACCCCTACAATGAGCAGTTCTTC
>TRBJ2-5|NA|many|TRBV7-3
CASSREGVQETQYF
TGTGCCAGCAGTAGGGAGGGGGTCCAAGAGACCCAGTACTTC
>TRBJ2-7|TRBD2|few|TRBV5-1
CASSLGSGLAGVYEQYF
TGCGCCAGCAGCTTGGGGTCGGGACTAGCGGGGGTCTACGAGCAGTACTTC
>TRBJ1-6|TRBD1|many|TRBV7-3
CASSLTGQGNSPLHF
TGTGCCAGCAGCTTAACGGGACAGGGGAATTCACCCCTCCACTTT
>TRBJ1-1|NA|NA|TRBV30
CAWKRARPNTEAFF
TGTGCCTGGAAACGGGCCAGACCGAACACTGAAGCTTTCTTT
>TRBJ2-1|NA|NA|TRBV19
CASRDSQGSYNEQFF
TGTGCCAGTAGGGACTCACAGGGTTCCTACAATGAGCAGTTCTTC
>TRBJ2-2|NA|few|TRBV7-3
CASSFGSNTGELFF
TGTGCCAGCAGCTTTGGGAGTAACACCGGGGAGCTGTTTTTT
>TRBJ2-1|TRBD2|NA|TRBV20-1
CSAGLAGLVDEQFF
TGCAGTGCGGGGCTAGCGGGTCTCGTTGATGAGCAGTTCTTC
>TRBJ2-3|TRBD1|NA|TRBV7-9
CASSPPGTGSTDTQYF
TGTGCCAGCAGCCCCCCCGGGACAGGGAGCACAGATACGCAGTATTTT
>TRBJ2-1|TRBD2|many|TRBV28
CASSSHSGEEKQFF
TGTGCCAGCAGTTCCCATAGCGGGGAGGAAAAGCAGTTCTTC
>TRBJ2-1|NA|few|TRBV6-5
CASSKLLYNEQFF
TGTGCCAGCAGTAAACTACTCTACAATGAGCAGTTCTTC
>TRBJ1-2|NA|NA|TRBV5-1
CASSLDVYGYTF
TGCGCCAGCAGCTTGGATGTCTATGGCTACACCTTC
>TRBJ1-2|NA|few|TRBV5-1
CASSPTGSLGYTF
TGCGCCAGCAGCCCCACCGGGTCTTTGGGCTACACCTTC
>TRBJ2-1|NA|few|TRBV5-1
CASSLGSQGNEQFF
TGCGCCAGCAGCTTGGGGTCCCAGGGGAATGAGCAGTTCTTC
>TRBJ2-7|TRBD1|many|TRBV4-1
CASSQGDRGPGEQYF
TGCGCCAGCAGCCAAGGGGACAGGGGGCCGGGCGAGCAGTACTTC
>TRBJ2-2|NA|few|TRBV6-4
CASSVEGGPNTGELFF
TGTGCCAGCAGTGTGGAGGGGGGGCCTAACACCGGGGAGCTGTTTTTT
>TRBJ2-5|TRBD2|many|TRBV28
CASSLGGLAGGQETQYF
TGTGCCAGCAGTTTAGGGGGACTAGCGGGGGGCCAAGAGACCCAGTACTTC
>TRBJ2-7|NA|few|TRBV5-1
CASSLGDIYEQYF
TGCGCCAGCAGCTTGGGGGACATCTACGAGCAGTACTTC
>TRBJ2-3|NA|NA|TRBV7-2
CASSFLAKFGSTDTQYF
TGTGCCAGCAGCTTTCTCGCCAAATTTGGTAGCACAGATACGCAGTATTTT
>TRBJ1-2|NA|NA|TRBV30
CAWSTQTGSYTF
TGTGCCTGGAGTACCCAGACTGGGAGCTACACCTTC
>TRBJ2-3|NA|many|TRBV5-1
CASSYRGPRPEDTQYF
TGCGCCAGCAGCTACCGGGGACCCCGACCCGAAGATACGCAGTATTTT
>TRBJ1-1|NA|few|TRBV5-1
CASSLAPGPGTEAFF
TGCGCCAGCAGCTTGGCCCCGGGGCCGGGAACTGAAGCTTTCTTT
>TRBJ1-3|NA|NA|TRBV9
CASSVELTGRGNTIYF
TGTGCCAGCAGCGTAGAATTAACAGGCCGGGGAAACACCATATATTTT
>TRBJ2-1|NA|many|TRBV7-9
CASSPRGRGSYNEQFF
TGTGCCAGCAGCCCTCGGGGCAGGGGCTCCTACAATGAGCAGTTCTTC
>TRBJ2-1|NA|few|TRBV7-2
CASSFRGGEQFF
TGTGCCAGCAGCTTCAGAGGGGGTGAGCAGTTCTTC
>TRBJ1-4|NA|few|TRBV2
CASTRLATNEKLFF
TGTGCCAGCACCCGACTAGCAACTAATGAAAAACTGTTTTTT
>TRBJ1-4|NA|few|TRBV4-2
CASSQEAGRETANEKLFF
TGTGCCAGCAGCCAAGAAGCGGGTAGAGAGACAGCTAATGAAAAACTGTTTTTT
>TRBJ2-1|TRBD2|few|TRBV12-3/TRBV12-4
CASSPPSGGVNEQFF
TGTGCCAGCAGCCCCCCTAGCGGGGGGGTTAATGAGCAGTTCTTC
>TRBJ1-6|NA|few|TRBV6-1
CASSGRDTNSPLHF
TGTGCCAGCAGCGGCCGGGACACCAATTCACCCCTCCACTTT
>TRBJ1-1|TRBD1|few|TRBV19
CASSWDRGTEAFF
TGTGCCAGTAGTTGGGACAGAGGCACTGAAGCTTTCTTT
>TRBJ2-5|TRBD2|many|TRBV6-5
CASSPGDLSGGTQYF
TGTGCCAGCAGTCCCGGGGACCTGTCGGGGGGGACCCAGTACTTC
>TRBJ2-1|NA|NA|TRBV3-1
CASSRTMTDTEQFF
TGTGCCAGCAGCCGAACAATGACAGACACCGAGCAGTTCTTC
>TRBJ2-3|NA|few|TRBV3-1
CASSQGASGTDTQYF
TGTGCCAGCAGCCAGGGGGCTAGCGGAACAGATACGCAGTATTTT
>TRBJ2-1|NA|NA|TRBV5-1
CASSLNPSSEQFF
TGCGCCAGCAGCTTGAATCCTTCAAGCGAGCAGTTCTTC
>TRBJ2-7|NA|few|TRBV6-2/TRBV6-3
CASSYLEGVQQYF
TGTGCCAGCAGTTACCTGGAGGGAGTCCAGCAGTACTTC
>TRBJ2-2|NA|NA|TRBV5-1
CASSSPPGTGELFF
TGCGCCAGCAGCTCCCCCCCGGGGACCGGGGAGCTGTTTTTT
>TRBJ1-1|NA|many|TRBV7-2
CASSSEGGVRFTEAFF
TGTGCCAGCAGCTCCGAGGGGGGGGTGAGATTCACTGAAGCTTTCTTT
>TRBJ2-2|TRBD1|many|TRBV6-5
CASSSVRRQGYTGELFF
TGTGCCAGCAGTTCCGTCCGCAGACAGGGCTACACCGGGGAGCTGTTTTTT
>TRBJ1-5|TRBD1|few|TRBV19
CASSTQGAEDQPQHF
TGTGCCAGTAGTACACAGGGGGCAGAGGATCAGCCCCAGCATTTT
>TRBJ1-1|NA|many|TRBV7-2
CASSPYSEAFF
TGTGCCAGCAGCCCTTACTCTGAAGCTTTCTTT
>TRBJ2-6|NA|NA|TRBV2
CARSSGANVLTF
TGTGCCAGATCCTCCGGGGCCAACGTCCTGACTTTC
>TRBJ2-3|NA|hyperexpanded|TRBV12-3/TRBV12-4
CASSLGGVGDTQYF
TGTGCCAGCAGTTTGGGCGGGGTAGGGGATACGCAGTATTTT
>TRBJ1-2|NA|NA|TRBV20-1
CSASQGLEGYTF
TGCAGTGCTAGTCAGGGCCTGGAAGGCTACACCTTC
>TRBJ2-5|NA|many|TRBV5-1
CATQGGLAVETQYF
TGCGCCACCCAGGGCGGTCTAGCCGTAGAGACCCAGTACTTC
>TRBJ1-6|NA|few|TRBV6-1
CASSEKRGSGSPLHF
TGTGCCAGCAGTGAAAAAAGGGGATCAGGTTCACCCCTCCACTTT
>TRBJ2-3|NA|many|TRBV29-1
CSVARGSGDTQYF
TGCAGCGTTGCAAGAGGGAGTGGAGATACGCAGTATTTT
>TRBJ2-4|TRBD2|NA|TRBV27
CASSYRLAGGHSLAKNIQYF
TGTGCCAGCAGTTACCGACTAGCGGGGGGCCATTCTCTAGCCAAAAACATTCAGTACTTC
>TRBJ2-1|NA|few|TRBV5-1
CASSLVGEGTGEQFF
TGCGCCAGCAGCCTGGTGGGGGAAGGTACGGGTGAGCAGTTCTTC
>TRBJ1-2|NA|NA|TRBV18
CASSPTPGRGYGYTF
TGTGCCAGCTCACCAACCCCTGGCCGGGGCTATGGCTACACCTTC
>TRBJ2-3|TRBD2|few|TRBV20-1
CSARVGAGAPDTQYF
TGCAGTGCTAGAGTTGGAGCGGGGGCTCCAGATACGCAGTATTTT
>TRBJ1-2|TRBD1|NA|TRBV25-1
CASEPMDRGNYGYTF
TGTGCCAGCGAACCTATGGACAGGGGCAACTATGGCTACACCTTC
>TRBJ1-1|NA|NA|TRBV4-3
CASTPRSRNTEAFF
TGCGCCAGCACCCCAAGGAGCAGGAACACTGAAGCTTTCTTT
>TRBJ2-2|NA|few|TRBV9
CASSVAGAANTGELFF
TGTGCCAGCAGCGTAGCTGGAGCCGCGAACACCGGGGAGCTGTTTTTT